A selection of T cell receptor beta chains follows, all from one sample in a study of blood T cell repertoires in COVID-19. The protocol was immunoSEQ multiplex PCR, while the TCRdb copy is restricted to in-frame clones and leaves out a portion. The sample has 160,000 or so clones, roughly 87% seen once; the top ten hold roughly 1.2%. Sequenced input: PBMCs or T cells enriched from blood (not recorded which). The receptors stem from a human donor with acute COVID-19. The donor label of this sample is uncertain. The CDR3 runs from the conserved cysteine through the conserved F or W. Fields, in order: D gene, clone size, J gene, V gene, CDR3 DNA, CDR3 protein. A D gene is named only where the DNA matches it firmly. Only some rows state a clone size, as once, few, many or a class for expanded clones.

>NA|NA|TRBJ1-2|TRBV5-6
TGTGCCAGCAGCGCCCGGACAAACTTCTACACCTTC
CASSARTNFYTF
>TRBD1|NA|TRBJ1-1|TRBV5-1
TGCGCCAGCAGCCGAACGGGGGGACAGGGGAACACTGAAGCTTTCTTT
CASSRTGGQGNTEAFF
>NA|NA|TRBJ1-3|TRBV10-2
TGCGCCAGGATCCTTGGGCCCTACAACCCGACCACTGGAAACACCATATATTTT
CARILGPYNPTTGNTIYF
>NA|NA|TRBJ1-5|TRBV2
TGTGCCAGCAGTGCAGGGTGGAGGGTAAGCCAGCCCCAGCATTTT
CASSAGWRVSQPQHF
>TRBD1|once|TRBJ1-6|TRBV19
TGTGCCAGTAGTGGCGGGGACAGGCTTAATTCACCCCTCCACTTT
CASSGGDRLNSPLHF
>TRBD2|NA|TRBJ2-3|TRBV2
TGTGCCAGCATTCGGACTAGCGGGGGTAGAGATACGCAGTATTTT
CASIRTSGGRDTQYF
>NA|NA|TRBJ2-5|TRBV27
TGTGCCAGCGCGGAAGGGCTGGGGCGGACCCAGTACTTC
CASAEGLGRTQYF
>NA|NA|TRBJ1-5|TRBV7-2
TGTGCCAGCAGCTCATACTCGGGGGGCAGCAATCAGCCCCAGCATTTT
CASSSYSGGSNQPQHF
>NA|NA|TRBJ1-1|TRBV2
TGTGCCAGCAGTCTCTCTCTAGGGCAGGGCCTGGGGTTCGGCTTT
CASSLSLGQGLGFGF
>NA|NA|TRBJ2-7|TRBV4-3
TGCGCCAGCAGCCTCCGGGGTGGATCTGGTGAGCAGTACTTC
CASSLRGGSGEQYF
>NA|few|TRBJ1-5|TRBV19
TGTGCCAGTAGTATGGTCCGGGGAGCCCAGCATTTT
CASSMVRGAQHF